A selection of T cell receptor beta chains follows, all from one sample in a study of immune evolution from preneoplasia to lung adenocarcinoma. Clones were sequenced by immunoSEQ multiplex PCR, and TCRdb holds only the in-frame ones, with some missing. The sample lists around 8,200 clones, roughly 80% occurring once. Sequences were obtained from FFPE minimally invasive lung adenocarcinoma tissue. The receptors come from a person between 65 and 79 years old with lung adenocarcinoma. The conserved cysteine and the conserved F or W are not part of the CDR3 here. Each record gives: CDR3 protein, J gene, V gene.

CDR3: ASSGQGGTEAF
J: TRBJ1-1
V: TRBV2

CDR3: ASSPWTGGAEYGYT
J: TRBJ1-2
V: TRBV5-1

CDR3: ASSDLTGRADTQY
J: TRBJ2-3
V: TRBV6-1

CDR3: ASSPGLAGVETQY
J: TRBJ2-5
V: TRBV6-6

CDR3: ASSRVAGRSYNEQF
J: TRBJ2-1
V: TRBV7-9

CDR3: ASSQGPASGNTIY
J: TRBJ1-3
V: TRBV7-2

CDR3: ASSVGGGDNEQF
J: TRBJ2-1
V: TRBV9

CDR3: ASGTYEQY
J: TRBJ2-7
V: TRBV6-6

CDR3: ASSRSLLDTQY
J: TRBJ2-3
V: TRBV7-9

CDR3: ASSVGQGSYNEQF
J: TRBJ2-1
V: TRBV9

CDR3: ASSSGTKEKLF
J: TRBJ1-4
V: TRBV7-2

CDR3: ASSLNNENSPLH
J: TRBJ1-6
V: TRBV7-9

CDR3: ASSKDGPGAGELF
J: TRBJ2-2
V: TRBV21-1

CDR3: ASSDTRTGSYEQY
J: TRBJ2-7
V: TRBV2

CDR3: ASSQLFRGGTGELF
J: TRBJ2-2
V: TRBV4-1

CDR3: ASSLDRVPNEQY
J: TRBJ2-7
V: TRBV5-1

CDR3: ASSFIRASHQETQY
J: TRBJ2-5
V: TRBV27

CDR3: ASRVGLADTEAF
J: TRBJ1-1
V: TRBV9

CDR3: ASRTGIGIGELF
J: TRBJ2-2
V: TRBV2

CDR3: ASSLAPGGGYNEQF
J: TRBJ2-1
V: TRBV7-6

CDR3: ASSERSGTREQF
J: TRBJ2-1
V: TRBV7-8

CDR3: ASRQTGLSNEKLF
J: TRBJ1-4
V: TRBV6-6